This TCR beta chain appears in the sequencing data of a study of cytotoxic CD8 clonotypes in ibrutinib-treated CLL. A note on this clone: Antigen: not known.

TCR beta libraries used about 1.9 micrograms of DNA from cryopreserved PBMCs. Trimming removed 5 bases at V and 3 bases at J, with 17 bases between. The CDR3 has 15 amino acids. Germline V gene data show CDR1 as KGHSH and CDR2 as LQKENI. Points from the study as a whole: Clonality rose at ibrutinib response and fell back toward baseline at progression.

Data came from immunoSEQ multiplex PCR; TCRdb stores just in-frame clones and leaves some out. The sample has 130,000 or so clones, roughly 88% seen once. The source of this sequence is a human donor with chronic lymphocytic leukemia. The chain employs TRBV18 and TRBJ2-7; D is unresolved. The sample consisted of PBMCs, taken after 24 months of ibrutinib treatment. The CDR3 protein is CASSSTPGPRYEQYF. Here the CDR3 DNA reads TGTGCCAGCTCATCTACACCCGGGCCCCGCTACGAGCAGTACTTC. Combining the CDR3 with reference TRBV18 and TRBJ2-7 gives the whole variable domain NAGVMQNPRHLVRRRGQEARLRCSPMKGHSHVYWYRQLPEEGLKFMVYLQKENIIDESGMPKERFSAEFPKEGPSILRIQQVVRGDSAAYFCASSSTPGPRYEQYFGPGTRLTVT.